This is a list of T cell receptor beta chains from one sample in a study of CD4 T cells in relation to SARS-CoV-2 and coronaviruses. Their specific antigens are unknown. Data came from immunoSEQ multiplex PCR; TCRdb stores just in-frame clones and leaves some out. The sample has more than 35,000 clones; roughly 73% are singletons. Sequences were obtained from memory CD4+ T cells from PBMCs, cultured in vitro. These receptors originate from an adult with COVID-19. The CDR3 runs from the conserved cysteine through the conserved F or W. A D gene is named only where the DNA matches it firmly. Expanded clones are given a class, and other clones once, few, many or no size at all.

v_call: TRBV15; j_call: TRBJ1-4; cdr3_length: 16; clone_size: .; d_call: .; cdr3_nt: TGTGCCACCAGCAGAGATATGGGGGGTGGTAATGAAAAACTGTTTTTT; cdr3_aa: CATSRDMGGGNEKLFF
v_call: TRBV28; j_call: TRBJ2-4; cdr3_length: 15; clone_size: .; d_call: TRBD2; cdr3_nt: TGTGCCAGCAGTTCAATGGGAGGGAATAAAAACATTCAGTACTTC; cdr3_aa: CASSSMGGNKNIQYF
v_call: TRBV19; j_call: TRBJ2-7; cdr3_length: 15; clone_size: .; d_call: .; cdr3_nt: TGTGCCAGTAGTATAGGGGCCCTCCACTCCTACGAGCAGTACTTC; cdr3_aa: CASSIGALHSYEQYF
v_call: TRBV10-3; j_call: TRBJ2-2; cdr3_length: 15; clone_size: .; d_call: TRBD1; cdr3_nt: TGTGCCACTGGTGGACAGGGGGCGGACACCGGGGAGCTGTTTTTT; cdr3_aa: CATGGQGADTGELFF
v_call: TRBV20-1; j_call: TRBJ2-7; cdr3_length: 11; clone_size: .; d_call: TRBD2; cdr3_nt: TGCAGTGCACTAGCGGAATACGAGCAGTACTTC; cdr3_aa: CSALAEYEQYF
v_call: TRBV7-9; j_call: TRBJ2-5; cdr3_length: 11; clone_size: .; d_call: .; cdr3_nt: TGTGCCAGCACCCCTGAAGAGACCCAGTACTTC; cdr3_aa: CASTPEETQYF
v_call: TRBV29-1; j_call: TRBJ2-7; cdr3_length: 16; clone_size: .; d_call: .; cdr3_nt: TGCAGCGTTGCGGGACACGGACAGAGGAACTACTACGAGCAGTACTTC; cdr3_aa: CSVAGHGQRNYYEQYF
v_call: TRBV6-1; j_call: TRBJ1-5; cdr3_length: 16; clone_size: .; d_call: .; cdr3_nt: TGTGCCAGCAGTGAAGCGCTTTCGGGTAGCAATCAGCCCCAGCATTTT; cdr3_aa: CASSEALSGSNQPQHF
v_call: TRBV18; j_call: TRBJ1-2; cdr3_length: 16; clone_size: .; d_call: TRBD1; cdr3_nt: TGTGCCAGCTCACCCATTCCGGGACAGCTTAACTATGGCTACACCTTC; cdr3_aa: CASSPIPGQLNYGYTF
v_call: TRBV13; j_call: TRBJ2-3; cdr3_length: 14; clone_size: .; d_call: .; cdr3_nt: TGTGCCAGCAGCTCCCCCTCGGGTCCAGATACGCAGTATTTT; cdr3_aa: CASSSPSGPDTQYF
v_call: TRBV24-1; j_call: TRBJ1-2; cdr3_length: 11; clone_size: .; d_call: .; cdr3_nt: TGTGCCACCAGTGATTGGTATGGCTACACCTTC; cdr3_aa: CATSDWYGYTF
v_call: TRBV6-5; j_call: TRBJ2-7; cdr3_length: 15; clone_size: once; d_call: .; cdr3_nt: TGTGCCAGCAGGACCGGGACACCCAGCTCCTACGAGCAGTACTTC; cdr3_aa: CASRTGTPSSYEQYF
v_call: TRBV9; j_call: TRBJ2-7; cdr3_length: 16; clone_size: .; d_call: TRBD2; cdr3_nt: TGTGCCAGCAGCGTTTACGGGACTACACGTCCCTACGAGCAGTACTTC; cdr3_aa: CASSVYGTTRPYEQYF
v_call: TRBV30; j_call: TRBJ2-1; cdr3_length: 14; clone_size: .; d_call: .; cdr3_nt: TGTGCCTGGAGTGTGAGTTTAGGGCACAATGAGCAGTTCTTC; cdr3_aa: CAWSVSLGHNEQFF
v_call: TRBV10-3; j_call: TRBJ1-2; cdr3_length: 15; clone_size: .; d_call: TRBD1; cdr3_nt: TGTGCCATCAGTGAGACAGGGGGCGCAAACTATGGCTACACCTTC; cdr3_aa: CAISETGGANYGYTF
v_call: TRBV4-1; j_call: TRBJ2-3; cdr3_length: 14; clone_size: few; d_call: .; cdr3_nt: TGCGCCAGCAGCCAAGATAGACTTGCAGATACGCAGTATTTT; cdr3_aa: CASSQDRLADTQYF
v_call: TRBV7-8; j_call: TRBJ1-5; cdr3_length: 16; clone_size: .; d_call: .; cdr3_nt: TGTGCCAGCAGCCTTGGGAGACTAAATTTGGGTCAGCCCCAGCATTTT; cdr3_aa: CASSLGRLNLGQPQHF
v_call: TRBV28; j_call: TRBJ2-3; cdr3_length: 15; clone_size: few; d_call: TRBD2; cdr3_nt: TGTGCCAGCAGTTTCGGGACTAGCGACACAGATACGCAGTATTTT; cdr3_aa: CASSFGTSDTDTQYF
v_call: TRBV30; j_call: TRBJ1-6; cdr3_length: 14; clone_size: few; d_call: .; cdr3_nt: TGTGCCTGGAGTGTACGTCAAGGGAATTCACCCCTCCACTTT; cdr3_aa: CAWSVRQGNSPLHF
v_call: TRBV19; j_call: TRBJ2-1; cdr3_length: 14; clone_size: once; d_call: TRBD2; cdr3_nt: TGTGCCAGTAGTATGGGAGGGCACCACAATGAGCAGTTCTTC; cdr3_aa: CASSMGGHHNEQFF
v_call: TRBV28; j_call: TRBJ1-5; cdr3_length: 14; clone_size: .; d_call: .; cdr3_nt: TGTGCCAGCAGTTTGGCACGATTAGAACAGCCCCAGCATTTT; cdr3_aa: CASSLARLEQPQHF
v_call: TRBV14; j_call: TRBJ2-1; cdr3_length: 13; clone_size: .; d_call: .; cdr3_nt: TGTGCCAGCGGATCGCAGCCCTACAATGAGCAGTTCTTC; cdr3_aa: CASGSQPYNEQFF
v_call: TRBV7-9; j_call: TRBJ2-3; cdr3_length: 16; clone_size: .; d_call: TRBD2; cdr3_nt: TGTGCCAGCAGGGGGGAAACTAGCGGGAGGGCCCGTACGCAGTATTTT; cdr3_aa: CASRGETSGRARTQYF
v_call: TRBV7-3; j_call: TRBJ2-7; cdr3_length: 13; clone_size: .; d_call: .; cdr3_nt: TGTGCCAGCAGCTTAACCGACAATTACGAGCAGTACTTC; cdr3_aa: CASSLTDNYEQYF
v_call: TRBV6-6; j_call: TRBJ1-1; cdr3_length: 13; clone_size: medium-sized; d_call: TRBD1; cdr3_nt: TGTGCCAGCAGCTCCGGGGAGGGGGCGCAATCTTTCTTT; cdr3_aa: CASSSGEGAQSFF
v_call: TRBV7-3; j_call: TRBJ2-1; cdr3_length: 15; clone_size: .; d_call: .; cdr3_nt: TGTGCCAGCAGCTTATGGGGGGGACAATACAATGAGCAGTTCTTC; cdr3_aa: CASSLWGGQYNEQFF
v_call: TRBV27; j_call: TRBJ2-5; cdr3_length: 16; clone_size: .; d_call: TRBD2; cdr3_nt: TGTGCCAGCAGTCCCCGACTAGCGGGAGCCTCCGGGACCCAGTACTTC; cdr3_aa: CASSPRLAGASGTQYF
v_call: TRBV7-3; j_call: TRBJ2-1; cdr3_length: 14; clone_size: .; d_call: TRBD2; cdr3_nt: TGTGCCAGCAGCTTTACTAGCGGGAGCAATGAGCAGTTCTTC; cdr3_aa: CASSFTSGSNEQFF
v_call: TRBV3-1/TRBV3-2; j_call: TRBJ1-2; cdr3_length: 16; clone_size: .; d_call: TRBD1; cdr3_nt: TGTGCCAGCAGCCAACTCCCGACAGGGCTAACCTATGGCTACACCTTC; cdr3_aa: CASSQLPTGLTYGYTF
v_call: TRBV5-4; j_call: TRBJ2-7; cdr3_length: 14; clone_size: .; d_call: .; cdr3_nt: TGTGCCAGCAGCCCGGGGGTAGCGGCCTACGAGCAGTACTTC; cdr3_aa: CASSPGVAAYEQYF
v_call: TRBV21-1; j_call: TRBJ2-4; cdr3_length: 18; clone_size: .; d_call: .; cdr3_nt: TGTGCCAGCAGCAAACATTTCAAAAGCGGGAGGGTCAAAAACATTCAGTACTTC; cdr3_aa: CASSKHFKSGRVKNIQYF
v_call: TRBV11-3; j_call: TRBJ2-3; cdr3_length: 13; clone_size: .; d_call: .; cdr3_nt: TGTGCCAGCAGCTTACGTCAGATCGATACGCAGTATTTT; cdr3_aa: CASSLRQIDTQYF
v_call: TRBV29-1; j_call: TRBJ2-1; cdr3_length: 14; clone_size: .; d_call: TRBD2; cdr3_nt: TGCAGCGTTGCACCTAGCGGGAGATACAATGAGCAGTTCTTC; cdr3_aa: CSVAPSGRYNEQFF
v_call: TRBV27; j_call: TRBJ1-1; cdr3_length: 13; clone_size: .; d_call: .; cdr3_nt: TGTGCCAGCAGCTTTAGAAGGAACACTGAAGCTTTCTTT; cdr3_aa: CASSFRRNTEAFF
v_call: TRBV3-1/TRBV3-2; j_call: TRBJ2-3; cdr3_length: 14; clone_size: .; d_call: TRBD2; cdr3_nt: TGTGCCAGCGGTTCTAGCGGGATCACAGATACGCAGTATTTT; cdr3_aa: CASGSSGITDTQYF
v_call: TRBV27; j_call: TRBJ1-5; cdr3_length: 16; clone_size: .; d_call: .; cdr3_nt: TGTGCCAGCAGTTTCTCGTCGGGGGATAGCAATCAGCCCCAGCATTTT; cdr3_aa: CASSFSSGDSNQPQHF
v_call: TRBV6-2/TRBV6-3; j_call: TRBJ2-1; cdr3_length: 15; clone_size: .; d_call: TRBD2; cdr3_nt: TGTGCCAGCAGTTACTCGGGGGGAGGGCCTTATGAGCAGTTCTTC; cdr3_aa: CASSYSGGGPYEQFF
v_call: TRBV9; j_call: TRBJ1-1; cdr3_length: 15; clone_size: .; d_call: .; cdr3_nt: TGTGCCAGCAGCGTAGACGTAGGGCGGGGCACTGAAGCTTTCTTT; cdr3_aa: CASSVDVGRGTEAFF
v_call: TRBV2; j_call: TRBJ1-2; cdr3_length: 14; clone_size: .; d_call: .; cdr3_nt: TGTGCCAGCAATGGATGGGAGACTGAGGCTTCCTACACCTTC; cdr3_aa: CASNGWETEASYTF
v_call: TRBV5-6; j_call: TRBJ1-4; cdr3_length: 14; clone_size: .; d_call: .; cdr3_nt: TGTGCCAGCAGCTTGGACAGCAGTAATGAAAAACTGTTTTTT; cdr3_aa: CASSLDSSNEKLFF
v_call: TRBV6-1; j_call: TRBJ2-7; cdr3_length: 15; clone_size: .; d_call: TRBD1; cdr3_nt: TGTGCCAGCAGTGAACGCCGGGACAGGGGGTACGAGCAGTACTTC; cdr3_aa: CASSERRDRGYEQYF
v_call: TRBV2; j_call: TRBJ2-5; cdr3_length: 15; clone_size: once; d_call: TRBD2; cdr3_nt: TGTGCCAGCAGTGAACTAGCGGGAGGGCCAGAGACCCAGTACTTC; cdr3_aa: CASSELAGGPETQYF
v_call: TRBV2; j_call: TRBJ1-4; cdr3_length: 16; clone_size: .; d_call: TRBD1; cdr3_nt: TGTGCCAGCTCGAGACAGGGCGCAGCAACTAATGAAAAACTGTTTTTT; cdr3_aa: CASSRQGAATNEKLFF
v_call: TRBV15; j_call: TRBJ1-5; cdr3_length: 13; clone_size: .; d_call: .; cdr3_nt: TGTGCCACCAGCAGAGATCGGGCGCAGCCCCAGCATTTT; cdr3_aa: CATSRDRAQPQHF
v_call: TRBV2; j_call: TRBJ2-7; cdr3_length: 14; clone_size: .; d_call: .; cdr3_nt: TGTGCCAGCAGGGAAACGGGACTCCCAATCGAGCAGTACTTC; cdr3_aa: CASRETGLPIEQYF
v_call: TRBV27; j_call: TRBJ2-1; cdr3_length: 14; clone_size: .; d_call: .; cdr3_nt: TGTGCCAGCAGAGTAAGGAGCTCCTACAATGAGCAGTTCTTC; cdr3_aa: CASRVRSSYNEQFF
v_call: TRBV10-2; j_call: TRBJ2-6; cdr3_length: 14; clone_size: .; d_call: .; cdr3_nt: TGCGCCAGCAGGAGGGGTTCCGGGGCCAACGTCCTGACTTTC; cdr3_aa: CASRRGSGANVLTF
v_call: TRBV18; j_call: TRBJ1-2; cdr3_length: 16; clone_size: .; d_call: TRBD1; cdr3_nt: TGTGCCAGCTCACCACTCGTCACAGGGGAGTTAGGTGGCTACACCTTC; cdr3_aa: CASSPLVTGELGGYTF
v_call: TRBV6-1; j_call: TRBJ1-5; cdr3_length: 15; clone_size: once; d_call: .; cdr3_nt: TGTGCCAGCAGTGAAGGGTGGAGTGGCAATCAGCCCCAGCATTTT; cdr3_aa: CASSEGWSGNQPQHF
v_call: TRBV12-3/TRBV12-4; j_call: TRBJ2-1; cdr3_length: 13; clone_size: .; d_call: TRBD1; cdr3_nt: TGTGCCAGCAGCCAGAACAGGGGGCCCTTGCAGTTCTTC; cdr3_aa: CASSQNRGPLQFF